Below, one TCR beta chain is given with its context. The source of the sample is a study of cytomegalovirus exposure and HLA in healthy donors. There are 14 residues in the CDR3. Germline CDR1 GTSNPN, CDR2 SVGIG (reference sequence). The V end was cut by 0 bases, the J end by 8 bases, with 16 bases between. Profiling relied on immunoSEQ multiplex PCR, and the TCRdb table lists in-frame clones only, not all of them. Of 200,000 to 300,000 clones in the sample, about 90% were seen once. The chain uses TRBV30 and TRBJ1-2, with TRBD1 as a possible D gene (6 bases). This clonotype was sampled from a man aged 18-30 years in good health and CMV-seropositive. Sequenced input: PBMCs. The CDR3 sequence is CAWSVVSPGVGYTF. The CDR3 region has the DNA TGTGCCTGGAGTGTTGTCTCACCAGGGGTCGGCTACACCTTC. The complete variable domain, with remaining parts taken from reference TRBV30 and TRBJ1-2, reads SQTIHQWPATLVQPVGSPLSLECTVEGTSNPNLYWYRQAAGRGLQLLFYSVGIGQISSEVPQNLSASRPQDRQFILSSKKLLLSDSGFYLCAWSVVSPGVGYTFGSGTRLTVV.